This is a list of T cell receptor beta chains from one sample in a study of Ad26.COV2.S vaccination and SARS-CoV-2 variants. Produced via immunoSEQ multiplex PCR; TCRdb's table is partial and in-frame only. The data hold approximately 450,000 clones, with 90% observed a single time. The source material was peripheral blood, sampled in a trial of Ad26.COV2.S vaccine versus placebo. The receptors come from a person aged 18-65 years who received the Ad26.COV2.S COVID-19 vaccine or a placebo. The CDR3 runs from the conserved cysteine through the conserved F or W.

TRBV7-9	TRBJ1-4	CASSLGLGEKLFF
TRBV12-3/TRBV12-4	TRBJ1-1	CASGRDRYTEAFF
TRBV6-2/TRBV6-3	TRBJ2-7	CASSPLEDLYF
TRBV6-5	TRBJ1-6	CASSPQHYNSPLHF
TRBV24-1	TRBJ2-1	CATSFLESEQFF
TRBV18	TRBJ2-3	CASSPGTSGNVDTQYF
TRBV7-9	TRBJ2-4	CASSPRTGTKNIQYF
TRBV6-2/TRBV6-3	TRBJ1-2	CASSYTGTEYGYTF
TRBV28	TRBJ1-5	CASSLRQGAQPQHF
TRBV18	TRBJ2-7	CASSPVWLAGEEEQYF
TRBV18	TRBJ2-1	CASSPPRSLAGVRNEQFF
TRBV4-3	TRBJ1-2	CASGTGGAGYGYTF
TRBV7-9	TRBJ1-5	CASSLVVGQGNQPQHF
TRBV7-9	TRBJ1-4	CASSPGQGRTNEKLFF
TRBV5-1	TRBJ1-4	CASSLAAKNEKLFF
TRBV19	TRBJ2-5	CASSRQTSGRGGGETQYF
TRBV14	TRBJ2-1	CASSQGLLAGGPWNEQFF
TRBV7-9	TRBJ1-1	CASSNKQNTEAFF
TRBV4-3	TRBJ2-2	CASSQTGPQGYAGELFF
TRBV5-5	TRBJ1-5	CASSYVVSESSNQPQHF
TRBV4-3	TRBJ1-2	CASSQDPPNRGNYGYTF
TRBV4-3	TRBJ2-4	CASSQEERGSGSENIQYF
TRBV12-3/TRBV12-4	TRBJ1-2	CASSLFDGYTF
TRBV2	TRBJ1-2	CASSDGVGTGTIYGYTF
TRBV5-1	TRBJ1-1	CASSLAGMNTEAFF
TRBV6-6	TRBJ2-3	CASKDGRSTDTQYF
TRBV6-9	TRBJ2-1	CASETSEQGEQFF
TRBV14	TRBJ2-1	CASSHLKYSYNEQFF
TRBV5-8	TRBJ2-7	CASSLQPEQYF
TRBV7-9	TRBJ1-1	CASSRVGGLGTEAFF
TRBV27	TRBJ2-5	CASNPSGRAGETQYF
TRBV27	TRBJ2-7	CASSSLGGGRNEQYF